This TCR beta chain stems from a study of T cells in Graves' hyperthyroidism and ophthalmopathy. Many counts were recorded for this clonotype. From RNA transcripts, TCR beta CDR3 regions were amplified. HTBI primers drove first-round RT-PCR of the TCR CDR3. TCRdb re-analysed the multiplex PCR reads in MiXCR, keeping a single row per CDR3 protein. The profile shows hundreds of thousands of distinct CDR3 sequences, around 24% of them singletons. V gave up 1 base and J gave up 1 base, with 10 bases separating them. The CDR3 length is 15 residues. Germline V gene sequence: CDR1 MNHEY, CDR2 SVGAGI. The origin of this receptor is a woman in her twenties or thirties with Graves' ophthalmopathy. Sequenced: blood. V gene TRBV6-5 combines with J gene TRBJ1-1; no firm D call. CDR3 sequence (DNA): TGTGCCAGCAGTTACTTGGGGTTCAAGAACACTGAAGCTTTCTTT. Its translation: CASSYLGFKNTEAFF.